This passage covers 29 T cell receptor beta chains from one sample sequenced in a study of cytomegalovirus exposure and HLA in healthy donors (dated by TCRdb to 2016 to 2017). The library was made by the immunoSEQ multiplex PCR assay. For the multiplex PCR, a mixture combining 60 forward primers for TCR Vbeta segments and 13 reverse primers for TCR Jbeta segments was used. TCRdb stores this immuneACCESS table with in-frame sequences only. Part of the clones is absent; in the studies checked, under half of the shortfall reflects unresolved V genes, and no reason is known for the rest. This sample lists about 130,000 clones; about 80% were detected once. 1% of the sample belongs to the ten largest clones. Input material: PBMCs. These receptors all come from a man in his forties in good health and CMV-seronegative.

The chain combines TRBV27 with TRBJ2-1; 7 bases match TRBD2. Per the germline V gene, CDR1 is MNHEY and CDR2 is SMNVEV (reference sequence). The CDR3 totals 14 residues. V shed 10 bases and J 3 bases; nucleotides not matched to a gene: 9. CDR3 sequence (DNA): TGTGCCACCACTGAGGCGGGAGACTACAATGAGCAGTTCTTC. Translating gives CATTEAGDYNEQFF.

The chain recombines TRBV28 with TRBJ1-6; D is perhaps TRBD1 (5 bases). The CDR3 totals 18 residues. V was shortened by 8 bases and J by 0 bases, with 20 bases between the two germline ends. Germline assignment: CDR1 MDHEN and CDR2 SYDVKM. DNA of the CDR3: TGTGCCAGCGAAGGACAACGAAGCGTTAGCTCCTATAATTCACCCCTCCACTTT. Protein: CASEGQRSVSSYNSPLHF. Filled out from reference TRBV28 and TRBJ1-6, the complete variable domain reads DVKVTQSSRYLVKRTGEKVFLECVQDMDHENMFWYRQDPGLGLRLIYFSYDVKMKEKGDIPEGYSVSREKKERFSLILESASTNQTSMYLCASEGQRSVSSYNSPLHFGNGTRLTVT.

The chain is built from TRBV9 and TRBJ1-3; D remains ambiguous. CDR3 length equals 17 residues. Trimming cost V 4 bases and J 1 base, with 18 bases left between them. Germline CDR1 SGDLS, CDR2 YYNGEE. CDR3 DNA sequence: TGTGCCAGCAGCCCCCGCCGGGAGTCGTGGTCTGGAAACACCATATATTTT. Its protein product is CASSPRRESWSGNTIYF.

The V gene is TRBV28, the J gene TRBJ2-7; a possible D gene is TRBD1 (5 bases). V was clipped by 3 bases and J by 0 bases, with 18 bases between them. The CDR3 runs to 17 residues. From germline, CDR1 is MDHEN and CDR2 SYDVKM. The CDR3 loop reads CASSFGYLDRFSYEQYF. The CDR3 DNA is TGTGCCAGCAGTTTCGGCTACCTTGACAGATTCTCCTACGAGCAGTACTTC.

The chain joins TRBV6-1 to TRBJ2-6; 10 bases agree with TRBD1. Unmatched junction bases numbered 5, after V lost 9 bases and J lost 3 bases. CDR1 and CDR2 from the germline V gene are MNHNS and SASEGT. This CDR3 has 15 residues. The CDR3 coding sequence is TGTGCCAGAGGGACAGGGGAAGGTGGGGCCAACGTCCTGACTTTC. Its protein is CARGTGEGGANVLTF.

V is TRBV18 and J is TRBJ1-1; a weak D match, TRBD1 (5 bases). The CDR3 loop spans 13 amino acids. CDR1 and CDR2 from the germline V gene are KGHSH and LQKENI. Trimming shortened V by 6 bases and J by 4 bases, and 12 bases separated the two germline ends. DNA of the CDR3: TGTGCCAGCTCGCCCACAGGTGGCACTGAAGCTTTCTTT. This codes for CASSPTGGTEAFF.

The V gene is TRBV27, the J gene TRBJ2-4; 11 bases map to TRBD1. The CDR3 contains 20 residues. Germline loops: CDR1 MNHEY, CDR2 SMNVEV (reference sequence). V was pared by 4 bases and J by 1 base, with 15 bases of the junction left unmatched. CDR3 DNA: TGTGCCAGCAGTTCGCCTTCCGGGACAGGGGGAGGTTGGGCCAAAAACATTCAGTACTTC. Its protein product is CASSSPSGTGGGWAKNIQYF.

The chain couples TRBV11-1 to TRBJ2-1; TRBD1 matches 9 bases. CDR1 SGHAT and CDR2 FQDESV come from the germline V gene (reference sequence). This CDR3 is built from 16 residues. The V segment lost 0 bases and the J segment 6 bases; nucleotides outside the gene matches: 6. Here the CDR3 reads CASSLARGTGFNEQFF. CDR3 bases: TGTGCCAGCAGCTTAGCAAGGGGGACAGGGTTCAATGAGCAGTTCTTC.

The V and J genes are TRBV5-5 and TRBJ2-4, with 11 bases that match TRBD2. V trimming: 3 bases; J trimming: 7 bases; junction bases outside the gene matches: 3. This CDR3 has 14 amino acids. Per the germline V gene, CDR1 is SGHKS and CDR2 is YYEKEE (reference sequence). The CDR3 spells CASSWASGGNIQYF. CDR3 in DNA: TGTGCCAGCAGCTGGGCTAGCGGGGGGAACATTCAGTACTTC.

The chain uses TRBV7-7 and TRBJ2-1; TRBD1 matches at 8 bases. Germline V gene sequence: CDR1 SSHAT, CDR2 FNYEAQ (reference sequence). This CDR3 region has 14 residues. J gave up 8 bases and V 3 bases, and 6 bases lay outside the gene matches. The CDR3 spells CASSFGQGGHEQFF. The CDR3 coding sequence is TGTGCCAGCAGCTTCGGACAGGGTGGGCATGAGCAGTTCTTC.

The J gene is TRBJ1-6, the V gene TRBV6-5; 9 bases line up with TRBD1. Germline values: CDR1 MNHEY, CDR2 SVGAGI. This CDR3 region has 16 residues. After removal of 2 bases from V and 7 bases from J, the junction contained 6 bases not matched to a gene. The CDR3 nucleotides read TGTGCCAGCAGTTACGCAGGGGACAGGGTCAATTCACCCCTCCACTTT. Encoded protein: CASSYAGDRVNSPLHF.

V usage is TRBV9 and J usage is TRBJ1-1; D call uncertain. There are 13 residues in the CDR3. The V gene's germline CDR1 is SGDLS and CDR2 YYNGEE. V was clipped by 2 bases and J by 3 bases, with 8 bases between them. The CDR3 loop is CASSVEGHTEAFF. CDR3 bases: TGTGCCAGCAGCGTCGAGGGTCACACTGAAGCTTTCTTT.

This clone came up once. The V call is TRBV9, the J call TRBJ2-5, with 7 bases lining up with TRBD2. CDR1 is SGDLS and CDR2 is YYNGEE in the germline V gene. This CDR3 has 15 amino acids. V lost 1 base, J lost 2 bases, and 5 bases stayed unmatched. The DNA for the CDR3 is TGTGCCAGCAGCGTACGCGGGGGACCACAAGAGACCCAGTACTTC. Translated, it gives CASSVRGGPQETQYF.

The CDR3 reads CASSSRLEAFF. CDR3 nucleotide sequence: TGTGCCAGCAGTTCCCGTTTAGAAGCTTTCTTT. This chain uses TRBV28 with TRBJ1-1; no definite D call. CDR3 size: 11 residues. The germline V gene has CDR1 MDHEN and CDR2 SYDVKM. Trimming stripped 4 bases from V and 8 bases from J, with 8 bases between. The whole variable domain, filled in from reference TRBV28 and TRBJ1-1, reads DVKVTQSSRYLVKRTGEKVFLECVQDMDHENMFWYRQDPGLGLRLIYFSYDVKMKEKGDIPEGYSVSREKKERFSLILESASTNQTSMYLCASSSRLEAFFGQGTRLTVV.

For the CDR3, the DNA is TGTGCCAGCAGCCCCTCTAGCGGGAGTACCGGGGAGCTGTTTTTT. Translating it yields CASSPSSGSTGELFF. The V call is TRBV7-8, the J call TRBJ2-2, with TRBD2 matching over 10 bases. Germline values: CDR1 SGHVS, CDR2 FQNEAQ. V lost 5 bases, J lost 5 bases, and 5 bases stayed unmatched. The CDR3 runs 15 residues.

J is TRBJ2-3 and V is TRBV28, with D hard to call. This CDR3 spans 17 amino acids. Germline CDR1 MDHEN, CDR2 SYDVKM. The germline V and J ends were trimmed by 3 bases and 0 bases, with 16 bases remaining between them. As DNA, the CDR3 is TGTGCCAGCAGTTTGGGTACCCGACTGGATAGCACAGATACGCAGTATTTT. Its protein is CASSLGTRLDSTDTQYF.

This rearrangement joins TRBV6-4 to TRBJ2-7, with 11 positions matching TRBD2. V gave up 6 bases and J gave up 2 bases; unmatched junction bases: 3. The germline V gene has CDR1 MRHNA and CDR2 SNTAGT. CDR3 length: 14 residues. CDR3 coding DNA: TGTGCCAGCAGCCAGACTAGCGGGACCTACGAGCAGTACTTC. The encoded protein is CASSQTSGTYEQYF.

This clone occurred a few times. The chain is built from TRBV5-1 and TRBJ2-5, with D maybe TRBD2 (5 bases). Germline assignment: CDR1 SGHRS and CDR2 YFSETQ. Between the trimmed V and J ends, which lost 0 bases and 7 bases, there was a span of 13 bases. The CDR3 consists of 14 residues. CDR3 sequence: CASSLGTPLGTQYF. The CDR3 coding sequence is TGCGCCAGCAGCTTGGGGACTCCCCTAGGGACCCAGTACTTC.

The rearrangement joins TRBV19 to TRBJ1-5; a weak D match, TRBD1 (5 bases). Trimming stripped 10 bases from V and 5 bases from J, with 15 bases between. The CDR3 extends over 13 amino acids. Germline CDR1 reads LNHDA; CDR2 reads SQIVND (reference sequence). Written as DNA, the CDR3 is TGTGCCACCGCTATCAGGGCGTATCAGCCCCAGCATTTT. Amino acid sequence: CATAIRAYQPQHF.

This clone occurred a few times. The chain couples TRBV7-3 to TRBJ1-1; tentative D call: TRBD1 (6 bases). The CDR3 is 14 amino acids. The germline V gene encodes CDR1 SGHTA and CDR2 FQGTGA. V was pared by 2 bases and J by 4 bases, with 11 bases between. The CDR3 reads CASSLAGGGTEAFF. CDR3 DNA sequence: TGTGCCAGCAGCTTAGCGGGAGGGGGCACTGAAGCTTTCTTT.

The V call is TRBV6-4, the J call TRBJ2-1; no clear D gene. This CDR3 is 13 amino acids long. Looked up from germline, CDR1 is MRHNA and CDR2 is SNTAGT. V dropped 3 bases and J dropped 4 bases, with 7 bases sitting between them. In DNA form, the CDR3 reads TGTGCCAGCAGTGAGAGAGCATACAATGAGCAGTTCTTC. Amino acids: CASSERAYNEQFF.

This chain links TRBV28 with TRBJ2-7, with TRBD2 matching over 7 bases. This CDR3 has 13 residues. Germline V lookup: CDR1 MDHEN, CDR2 SYDVKM. The J segment lost 1 base and the V segment lost 7 bases, leaving 4 bases of the junction unmatched. Here the CDR3 DNA reads TGTGCCAGCATCCCGGGGGGTTCCTACGAGCAGTACTTC. Translating it yields CASIPGGSYEQYF. Together with reference TRBV28 and TRBJ2-7, the CDR3 gives the full variable domain: DVKVTQSSRYLVKRTGEKVFLECVQDMDHENMFWYRQDPGLGLRLIYFSYDVKMKEKGDIPEGYSVSREKKERFSLILESASTNQTSMYLCASIPGGSYEQYFGPGTRLTVT.

This clone was seen more than once but under ten times. J is TRBJ2-1 and V is TRBV30, with TRBD1 matching over 9 bases. Per germline, CDR1 GTSNPN and CDR2 SVGIG (reference sequence). CDR3 size: 16 residues. The V and J ends lost 3 bases and 1 base, in that order; junction bases with no gene match: 7. The CDR3 coding sequence is TGTGCCTGGAGGGGACAGGGACAGAGGTCCTACAATGAGCAGTTCTTC. Translated, it gives CAWRGQGQRSYNEQFF.

This rearrangement joins TRBV5-1 to TRBJ2-7, with 8 bases matching TRBD2. CDR1 and CDR2 (germline): SGHRS, YFSETQ. Germline trimming cut 5 bases from V and 7 bases from J; bases unmatched to any gene: 17. This CDR3 comprises 16 residues. The CDR3 bases are TGCGCCAGCAGAACCTACCTTGGAGCGGGAGCGCGGGAGCAGTACTTC. Its translation: CASRTYLGAGAREQYF.

The rearrangement joins TRBV7-8 to TRBJ1-5, with a tentative D call TRBD1 (6 bases). There are 13 residues in the CDR3. Trimming left V 3 bases short and J 5 bases short, with 8 bases between. The germline CDR1 and CDR2 sequences are SGHVS and FQNEAQ. CDR3 bases: TGTGCCAGCAGCTTCTCAGGGGATCAGCCCCAGCATTTT. Its translation: CASSFSGDQPQHF.

J is TRBJ2-5 and V is TRBV5-6; TRBD1 agrees at 9 bases. This CDR3 has 13 residues. CDR1 SGHDT and CDR2 YYEEEE come from the germline V gene. V lost 1 base, J lost 7 bases, and 2 bases stayed unmatched. The CDR3 DNA is TGTGCCAGCAGCTTGCAGGGACAGGGGACCCAGTACTTC. Translated, it gives CASSLQGQGTQYF.

V is TRBV10-3 and J is TRBJ2-1, with D uncertain. The V gene's germline CDR1 is ENHRY and CDR2 SYGVKD. Trimming left V 8 bases short and J 3 bases short, with 8 bases between. The CDR3 consists of 12 residues. This CDR3 is CAIGQSYNEQFF. CDR3 coding DNA: TGTGCCATCGGGCAGAGCTACAATGAGCAGTTCTTC.

This clone has only a few counts. CDR3 DNA sequence: TGTGCCAGCGCTCCGGGACAGGGACCAGATACGCAGTATTTT. Encoded protein: CASAPGQGPDTQYF. The V gene is TRBV2, the J gene TRBJ2-3, with 9 nucleotides matching TRBD1. The CDR3 length is 14 residues. V lost 8 bases, J lost 4 bases, and 7 bases stayed unmatched. Germline CDR1 and CDR2: SNHLY and FYNNEI. Combining the CDR3 with reference TRBV2 and TRBJ2-3 gives the whole variable domain EPEVTQTPSHQVTQMGQEVILRCVPISNHLYFYWYRQILGQKVEFLVSFYNNEISEKSEIFDDQFSVERPDGSNFTLKIRSTKLEDSAMYFCASAPGQGPDTQYFGPGTRLTVL.

The V call is TRBV6-5, the J call TRBJ2-3, with TRBD2 as a possible D gene (6 bases). CDR1 is MNHEY and CDR2 is SVGAGI in the germline V gene. This CDR3 comprises 14 residues. The V and J ends lost 2 bases and 6 bases respectively, with 12 bases between them. The CDR3 DNA is TGTGCCAGCAGTTACGGGGCGGGATTGGATACGCAGTATTTT. Translation gives CASSYGAGLDTQYF.